One sample yielded the 22 T cell receptor beta chains listed below, sequenced in a study of blood T cell repertoires in COVID-19. Using immunoSEQ multiplex PCR, the repertoire was profiled, and TCRdb retains in-frame clones only, with some absent. The data show over 200,000 clones, approximately 90% seen once. Material for sequencing was PBMCs or T cells enriched from blood (not recorded which). The source of these receptors is a man under 40 who had recovered from COVID-19.

As to this clone: The same CDR3 arises from other DNA sequences in this sample as well. The rearrangement uses TRBV19 and TRBJ2-5; 8 nucleotides align to TRBD1. Trimming removed 6 bases from V and 4 bases from J; junction bases left unmatched: 1. CDR3 length: 12 residues. In germline, CDR1 is LNHDA, CDR2 SQIVND (reference sequence). In nucleotides, the CDR3 is TGTGCCAGTAGCGACAGGGGAGAGACCCAGTACTTC. Amino acid sequence: CASSDRGETQYF.

V usage is TRBV3-1 (or the pseudogene TRBV3-2) and J usage is TRBJ1-2; maybe TRBD1 (6 bases). The V gene's germline CDR1 is LGHDT and CDR2 YNNKEL (reference sequence). The length of the CDR3 is 16 residues. V dropped 1 base and J dropped 0 bases, with 12 bases sitting between them. CDR3 loop: CASSQAGGATNYGYTF. The CDR3 bases are TGTGCCAGCAGCCAAGCGGGGGGGGCCACTAACTATGGCTACACCTTC.

CDR3 loop: CASTDRGLGYGYTF. DNA for the CDR3: TGTGCCAGCACCGACAGGGGGCTAGGGTATGGCTACACCTTC. The chain links TRBV5-6 to TRBJ1-2, with TRBD1 matching over 10 bases. The CDR3 is 14 residues long. Germline V lookup: CDR1 SGHDT, CDR2 YYEEEE. The V segment lost 6 bases and the J segment 5 bases; nucleotides outside the gene matches: 7.

The genes are TRBV29-1 and TRBJ1-2; D is unclear. V was cut by 4 bases and J by 0 bases, with 12 bases left in between. Per the germline V gene, CDR1 is SQVTM and CDR2 is ANQGSEA. The CDR3 runs 14 residues. The CDR3 coding sequence is TGCAGCGTTGGTCAGGCCTCCGCTAACTATGGCTACACCTTC. Residues: CSVGQASANYGYTF.

The V and J genes are TRBV11-2 and TRBJ2-4; 7 bases agree with TRBD1. Germline values: CDR1 SGHAT, CDR2 FQNNGV. The CDR3 runs to 17 residues. V lost 5 bases and J lost 0; bases outside the gene matches: 10. CDR3 sequence: CASSTIKGTVAKNIQYF. The CDR3 DNA follows: TGTGCCAGCAGCACCATCAAGGGGACAGTAGCCAAAAACATTCAGTACTTC. The complete variable domain, with remaining parts taken from reference TRBV11-2 and TRBJ2-4, reads EAGVAQSPRYKIIEKRQSVAFWCNPISGHATLYWYQQILGQGPKLLIQFQNNGVVDDSQLPKDRFSAERLKGVDSTLKIQPAKLEDSAVYLCASSTIKGTVAKNIQYFGAGTRLSVL.

This chain joins TRBV27 and TRBJ2-7; TRBD1 matches 7 bases. Germline trimming cut 4 bases from V and 3 bases from J; bases unmatched to any gene: 15. Germline V lookup: CDR1 MNHEY, CDR2 SMNVEV (reference sequence). The CDR3 spans 17 residues. The CDR3 DNA reads as TGTGCCAGCAGTTCACGACAGGGAACGCAATTATTCTACGAGCAGTACTTC. Translation: CASSSRQGTQLFYEQYF.

The rearrangement uses TRBV9 and TRBJ1-2; D possibly corresponds to TRBD1 (5 bases). The CDR3 length is 15 residues. V dropped 3 bases and J dropped 4 bases, with 16 bases sitting between them. The V gene's germline CDR1 is SGDLS and CDR2 YYNGEE. CDR3 coding DNA: TGTGCCAGCAGCGCCCCACGGGGGAGAACCTATGGCTACACCTTC. Translated: CASSAPRGRTYGYTF.

The chain employs TRBV9 and TRBJ2-1; possible D gene TRBD1, 6 bases. The CDR3 loop spans 13 amino acids. Trimming removed 0 bases from V and 10 bases from J, with 11 bases in between. CDR1 is SGDLS, CDR2 YYNGEE, per germline. The CDR3 DNA follows: TGTGCCAGCAGCGTAGGTCCCGACAGGGAGCAGTTCTTC. Amino acids: CASSVGPDREQFF.

This chain connects TRBV18 to TRBJ1-5; 11 bases are a match to TRBD1. CDR1 and CDR2 (germline): KGHSH, LQKENI. This CDR3 is 15 amino acids long. Trimming took 4 bases from V and 6 from J; bases not matched to a gene: 5. This CDR3 reads CASSLPDRGPQPQHF. CDR3 DNA: TGTGCCAGCTCACTACCGGACAGGGGGCCTCAGCCCCAGCATTTT.

This chain joins TRBV5-4 and TRBJ2-5; D possibly corresponds to TRBD2 (6 bases). Germline assignment: CDR1 SGHNT and CDR2 YYREEE (reference sequence). The CDR3 contains 16 residues. V was clipped by 0 bases and J by 3 bases, with 15 bases between them. CDR3 coding DNA: TGTGCCAGCAGCTTGGGGGGGACTTTTACTAAAGAGACCCAGTACTTC. Protein: CASSLGGTFTKETQYF. Complete variable domain (other parts from reference TRBV5-4 and TRBJ2-5): ETGVTQSPTHLIKTRGQQVTLRCSSQSGHNTVSWYQQALGQGPQFIFQYYREEENGRGNFPPRFSGLQFPNYSSELNVNALELDDSALYLCASSLGGTFTKETQYFGPGTRLLVL.

The rearrangement joins TRBV19 to TRBJ1-6; possible D gene TRBD1, 6 bases. Trimming shortened V by 2 bases and J by 6 bases, and 11 bases separated the two germline ends. The CDR3 is 15 residues long. Per the germline V gene, CDR1 is LNHDA and CDR2 is SQIVND (reference sequence). The CDR3: CASSIPGHINSPLHF. The CDR3 nucleotides are TGTGCCAGTAGTATACCGGGACACATTAATTCACCCCTCCACTTT.

This chain connects TRBV6-6 to TRBJ2-1; D is perhaps TRBD2 (5 bases). Trimming left V 2 bases short and J 6 bases short, with 14 bases between. Germline V gene lookup returns CDR1 MNHNY and CDR2 SVGAGI (reference sequence). The CDR3 has 15 residues. The CDR3 sequence: CASSYPSVAINEQFF. The CDR3 DNA is TGTGCCAGCAGTTACCCCTCTGTAGCGATCAATGAGCAGTTCTTC.

This clone appeared once. The chain couples TRBV2 to TRBJ2-5; D might be TRBD2 (5 bases). The CDR3 consists of 14 residues. Germline-derived CDR1 and CDR2 are SNHLY and FYNNEI. V lost 4 bases and J 3 bases, leaving 12 bases between the germline ends. CDR3 nucleotide sequence: TGTGCCAGCAGTGGAAGTGGAGGAGAAGAGACCCAGTACTTC. It translates to CASSGSGGEETQYF.

This chain uses TRBV11-2 with TRBJ2-1; TRBD2 matches 9 bases. The junction had 11 bases not matched to a gene; V was cut back by 0 bases and J by 5 bases. The CDR3 length is 18 residues. Germline V lookup: CDR1 SGHAT, CDR2 FQNNGV. The CDR3 DNA reads as TGTGCCAGCAGCTTAGAATTGCGGGGGGGCCTTCGCGACAATGAGCAGTTCTTC. This sequence encodes CASSLELRGGLRDNEQFF.

The rearrangement joins TRBV6-6 to TRBJ1-2, with 7 positions matching TRBD1. The V gene's germline CDR1 is MNHNY and CDR2 SVGAGI (reference sequence). With V trimmed by 5 bases and J by 0 bases, 12 bases remained unmatched. CDR3 size: 17 residues. The CDR3: CASSPLEGGATNYGYTF. As DNA, the CDR3 is TGTGCCAGCAGTCCCCTGGAAGGGGGCGCGACTAACTATGGCTACACCTTC.

V usage is TRBV5-4 and J usage is TRBJ2-2, with 11 positions matching TRBD2. CDR1 SGHNT and CDR2 YYREEE come from the germline V gene (reference sequence). The CDR3 covers 16 residues. V was clipped by 4 bases and J by 6 bases; unmatched bases: 8. The CDR3 region has the DNA TGTGCCAGCAGCCCCGAACCACTAGCGGGGGCCGGGGAGCTGTTTTTT. Protein sequence: CASSPEPLAGAGELFF.

The V gene is TRBV28, the J gene TRBJ1-3, with TRBD1 matching over 8 bases. CDR1 and CDR2 (germline): MDHEN, SYDVKM. The CDR3 contains 14 residues. J gave up 4 bases and V 5 bases, and 4 bases lay outside the gene matches. The CDR3 DNA sequence: TGTGCCAGCAGTAAAGGACAGGGAGGAAACACCATATATTTT. Amino acids: CASSKGQGGNTIYF. The variable domain in full, completed from reference TRBV28 and TRBJ1-3, reads DVKVTQSSRYLVKRTGEKVFLECVQDMDHENMFWYRQDPGLGLRLIYFSYDVKMKEKGDIPEGYSVSREKKERFSLILESASTNQTSMYLCASSKGQGGNTIYFGEGSWLTVV.

The chain joins TRBV19 to TRBJ1-1; D is undetermined. The V gene lost 4 bases and the J gene lost 1 base, with 16 bases spanning the gap. The CDR3 runs 16 residues. From germline, CDR1 is LNHDA and CDR2 SQIVND (reference sequence). CDR3 in DNA: TGTGCCAGTAGTACCCAACGTCAACGAGGGAACACTGAAGCTTTCTTT. Protein: CASSTQRQRGNTEAFF. The full variable domain, in which reference TRBV19 and TRBJ1-1 provide the parts outside the CDR3, is DGGITQSPKYLFRKEGQNVTLSCEQNLNHDAMYWYRQDPGQGLRLIYYSQIVNDFQKGDIAEGYSVSREKKESFPLTVTSAQKNPTAFYLCASSTQRQRGNTEAFFGQGTRLTVV.

The rearrangement links TRBV28 to TRBJ1-5; perhaps TRBD1 as D (5 bases). Germline V CDR1 and CDR2: MDHEN, SYDVKM. This CDR3 contains 16 residues. V dropped 2 bases and J dropped 4 bases, with 15 bases sitting between them. The CDR3 nucleotides read TGTGCCAGCAGTTTAGGTGGACAAGGCCCTAATCAGCCCCAGCATTTT. This translates into CASSLGGQGPNQPQHF.

This rearrangement joins TRBV6-5 to TRBJ2-5; the D is unclear. V dropped 0 bases and J dropped 2 bases, with 10 bases sitting between them. The CDR3 loop spans 15 amino acids. CDR1 is MNHEY and CDR2 is SVGAGI in the germline V gene. The CDR3 region is CASSYSSEVQETQYF. In DNA, the CDR3 is TGTGCCAGCAGTTACTCGTCAGAAGTTCAAGAGACCCAGTACTTC.

V usage is TRBV19 and J usage is TRBJ1-3; D perhaps matches TRBD1 (6 bases). V was shortened by 6 bases and J by 0 bases, with 9 bases between the two germline ends. This CDR3 spans 14 amino acids. CDR1 LNHDA and CDR2 SQIVND come from the germline V gene (reference sequence). The DNA for the CDR3 is TGTGCCAGTAGCGTACAGGGCTCTGGAAACACCATATATTTT. Translated: CASSVQGSGNTIYF.

This clone was recorded once. The V gene is TRBV24-1, the J gene TRBJ1-6; TRBD1 matches 9 bases. This CDR3 region has 17 residues. Germline trimming cut 8 bases from V and 3 bases from J; bases unmatched to any gene: 10. Germline-derived CDR1 and CDR2 are KGHDR and SFDVKD. The CDR3 sequence: CATTIYRGPYYNSPLHF. The CDR3 DNA reads as TGTGCCACCACCATATACAGGGGGCCGTACTATAATTCACCCCTCCACTTT.